Listed here are 15 T cell receptor beta chains from one sample, sequenced in a study of shared clonotypes between healthy human individuals. This table comes from immunoSEQ multiplex PCR, and its TCRdb copy is limited to in-frame clones, with some not included. This sample has 1,500,000 or so clones, with roughly 96% found just once. Sequenced material: naive CD4+ T cells sorted from blood. Subset noted: CD45RA+ positively selected. These receptors came from a man between 25 and 39 years old in good health.

This clone was observed a few times. The chain combines TRBV5-4 with TRBJ2-5; TRBD2 aligns across 7 bases. The CDR3 is 16 amino acids. Germline loops: CDR1 SGHNT, CDR2 YYREEE (reference sequence). The V and J ends lost 0 bases and 5 bases, in that order; junction bases with no gene match: 10. The CDR3 sequence: CASSLALAGPKETQYF. The CDR3 coding sequence is TGTGCCAGCAGCTTGGCCTTAGCGGGCCCAAAGGAGACCCAGTACTTC.

CDR3 sequence (DNA): TGTGCCACCAGCAGTCCCGGGCTCGGCGATTCCTACAATGAGCAGTTCTTC. This encodes CATSSPGLGDSYNEQFF. The chain carries TRBV15 and TRBJ2-1; no firm D call. CDR3 length: 17 residues. Germline CDR1 and CDR2: LNHNV and YYDKDF (reference sequence). The V end lost 3 bases, the J end lost 1 base, and 16 bases lay between the germline ends.

The J gene is TRBJ2-3, the V gene TRBV28; 7 bases align to TRBD1. The CDR3 has 15 residues. Germline trimming cut 5 bases from V and 0 bases from J; bases unmatched to any gene: 5. In germline, CDR1 is MDHEN, CDR2 SYDVKM. DNA of the CDR3: TGTGCCAGCAGTACGGGGACAGATAGCACAGATACGCAGTATTTT. Translating gives CASSTGTDSTDTQYF.

This sequence joins TRBV6-1 and TRBJ2-7; 11 bases line up with TRBD1. The CDR3 covers 15 residues. The J segment lost 7 bases and the V segment lost 6 bases, leaving 11 bases of the junction unmatched. Germline CDR1 and CDR2: MNHNS and SASEGT. The CDR3 coding sequence is TGTGCCAGCAGAACATCCGGACAGGGGGCGTGGGAGCAGTACTTC. It yields the protein CASRTSGQGAWEQYF.

The chain employs TRBV4-1 and TRBJ1-1; D might be TRBD1 (5 bases). Trimming removed 0 bases from V and 2 bases from J, with 16 bases in between. CDR3 size: 17 residues. CDR1 is MGHRA and CDR2 is YSYEKL in the germline V gene. CDR3 DNA: TGCGCCAGCAGCCAAGATCCTGGGACTCCGTCTAACACTGAAGCTTTCTTT. Translated: CASSQDPGTPSNTEAFF.

The chain has TRBV5-1 and TRBJ2-7; tentative D call: TRBD1 (6 bases). Germline CDR1 is SGHRS and CDR2 is YFSETQ. The CDR3 runs 12 residues. The ends were cut back, 4 bases at V and 5 bases at J, with 10 bases in the middle. In DNA, the CDR3 is TGCGCCAGCAGCCCAGGGGACCACGAGCAGTACTTC. Protein sequence: CASSPGDHEQYF.

The chain links TRBV6-1 to TRBJ1-2, with 10 bases that match TRBD1. The CDR3 has 14 residues. The trim removed 2 bases at V and 5 bases at J, leaving 2 bases unmatched. CDR1 MNHNS and CDR2 SASEGT come from the germline V gene. The CDR3 loop is CASSELGQGYGYTF. CDR3 DNA: TGTGCCAGCAGTGAATTGGGACAGGGGTATGGCTACACCTTC.

This sequence joins TRBV5-8 and TRBJ1-4; D remains ambiguous. CDR3 length: 14 amino acids. V shed 3 bases and J shed 0 bases, with 6 bases lying between them. The V gene's germline CDR1 is SGHTS and CDR2 YDEGEE. CDR3 loop: CASSSRPTNEKLFF. CDR3 coding DNA: TGTGCCAGCAGCTCTAGGCCAACTAATGAAAAACTGTTTTTT.

The genes are TRBV5-4 and TRBJ2-7; D possibly uses TRBD1 or TRBD2 (5 bases each). Germline values: CDR1 SGHNT, CDR2 YYREEE (reference sequence). The CDR3 contains 12 residues. Trimming took off 0 bases at V and 6 bases at J, with 7 bases between the two ends. As DNA, the CDR3 is TGTGCCAGCAGCTTGGCTGGGGGCGAGCAGTACTTC. It encodes CASSLAGGEQYF.

Concerning this clone: Other DNA sequences in this specimen translate into the identical CDR3. The J gene is TRBJ1-5, the V gene TRBV6-5, with 8 bases that match TRBD1. The trim removed 6 bases at V and 6 bases at J, leaving 4 bases unmatched. Germline CDR1 MNHEY, CDR2 SVGAGI. This CDR3 is built from 13 residues. CDR3 in DNA: TGTGCCAGCAGGCGGACAGGGTTTCAGCCCCAGCATTTT. Its protein is CASRRTGFQPQHF.

The chain couples TRBV5-1 to TRBJ2-1, with a possible D match to TRBD2 (6 bases). This CDR3 contains 15 residues. With 0 bases removed from V and 8 bases from J, the gap between germline ends came to 15 bases. Germline V gene sequence: CDR1 SGHRS, CDR2 YFSETQ. CDR3 coding DNA: TGCGCCAGCAGCTTGGTGGCGGGACGCTTCGATGAGCAGTTCTTC. This sequence encodes CASSLVAGRFDEQFF.

The chain carries TRBV5-1 and TRBJ2-1; 9 positions match TRBD2. The CDR3 consists of 15 residues. V lost 2 bases to trimming and J lost 9 bases; unmatched junction nucleotides: 9. Per the germline V gene, CDR1 is SGHRS and CDR2 is YFSETQ. CDR3 nucleotides: TGCGCCAGCAGCTTCCCAGCGGGAGGTGGAGGTGAGCAGTTCTTC. Amino acid sequence: CASSFPAGGGGEQFF.

The chain is built from TRBV10-3 and TRBJ1-2, with D possibly matching TRBD1 (5 bases). V lost 8 bases, J lost 8 bases, and 12 bases lay in between. Germline CDR1 and CDR2: ENHRY and SYGVKD. This CDR3 is built from 11 residues. CDR3 sequence (DNA): TGTGCCATCCGGGGGTCAGTGGGCTACACCTTC. Translation gives CAIRGSVGYTF.

V usage is TRBV6-5 and J usage is TRBJ2-7; D unresolved. Germline CDR1 reads MNHEY; CDR2 reads SVGAGI. The CDR3 extends over 13 amino acids. The V end was cut by 6 bases, the J end by 2 bases, with 11 bases between. CDR3 bases: TGTGCCAGCAGCCCCCAGCGCCCCTACGAGCAGTACTTC. Its translation: CASSPQRPYEQYF.

The rearrangement links TRBV2 to TRBJ2-7; 16 bases line up with TRBD2. The germline CDR1 and CDR2 sequences are SNHLY and FYNNEI. CDR3 length equals 17 residues. V lost 7 bases to trimming and J lost 2 bases; unmatched junction nucleotides: 8. CDR3 loop: CASTNTGTSGRAYEQYF. CDR3 nucleotide sequence: TGTGCCAGCACTAATACCGGGACTAGCGGGAGGGCCTACGAGCAGTACTTC.